These 12 T cell receptor beta chains originate from one sample sequenced in a study of cytomegalovirus exposure and HLA in healthy donors. PCR amplification relied on 60 Vbeta primers (plus 13 Jbeta primers). Only in-frame clones appear in the TCRdb table, and some are missing; sequencing was by immunoSEQ multiplex PCR. Of under 65,000 clones listed, around three quarters are singletons. The sample consisted of PBMCs. Every receptor here comes from a man aged 30-40 years in good health and CMV-seropositive.

Details on this clone: One junction end does not reproduce the germline sequence, and a read error may be involved. V is TRBV7-9 and J is TRBJ1-5; D is unclear. Per the germline V gene, CDR1 is SEHNR and CDR2 is FQNEAQ (reference sequence). The CDR3 has 12 residues. CDR3 loop: CSSSSTNGPQHF. The CDR3 nucleotides read TGTTCCAGCAGCTCAACCAACGGTCCCCAGCATTTT.

The V gene is TRBV29-1, the J gene TRBJ1-4, with D uncertain. This CDR3 is built from 13 residues. Germline assignment: CDR1 SQVTM and CDR2 ANQGSEA. V was shortened by 7 bases and J by 4 bases, with 13 bases between the two germline ends. CDR3 protein: CSGLSNYNEKLFF. CDR3 in DNA: TGCAGCGGCCTATCCAATTATAATGAAAAACTGTTTTTT.

The rearrangement links TRBV13 to TRBJ2-7, with TRBD2 identical over 7 bases. The CDR3 sequence is 14 residues long. Per germline, CDR1 PRHDT and CDR2 FYEKMQ (reference sequence). Trimming at V came to 4 bases and at J to 9 bases, leaving 12 bases not matched to a gene. The CDR3 loop is CASSSLSTPGGQYF. CDR3 sequence (DNA): TGTGCCAGCAGCTCCCTATCTACACCGGGAGGGCAGTACTTC.

Only one count was recorded for this clone. V and J are TRBV18 and TRBJ2-7, with 10 nucleotides matching TRBD1. Per the germline V gene, CDR1 is KGHSH and CDR2 is LQKENI. After removal of 6 bases from V and 3 bases from J, the junction contained 8 bases not matched to a gene. The CDR3 covers 15 residues. CDR3 sequence: CASSDTDRGHYEQYF. The CDR3 DNA is TGTGCCAGCTCTGACACCGACAGGGGGCACTACGAGCAGTACTTC.

The CDR3 region has the DNA TGTGCCAGCAGTTTAGAAGGGGGCGCTGGAAACACCATATATTTT. It encodes CASSLEGGAGNTIYF. V and J are TRBV6-6 and TRBJ1-3, with 7 bases lining up with TRBD1. J gave up 2 bases and V 4 bases, and 5 bases lay outside the gene matches. Germline values: CDR1 MNHNY, CDR2 SVGAGI (reference sequence). The CDR3 extends over 15 amino acids.

The rearrangement uses TRBV2 and TRBJ2-1, with 9 bases matching TRBD1. The CDR3 covers 15 residues. The J segment lost 0 bases and the V segment lost 6 bases, leaving 3 bases of the junction unmatched. CDR1 SNHLY and CDR2 FYNNEI come from the germline V gene. The CDR3 here is CASRGQGSSYNEQFF. The CDR3 DNA sequence: TGTGCCAGCAGGGGACAGGGAAGCTCCTACAATGAGCAGTTCTTC.

The genes are TRBV11-2 and TRBJ2-7, with 10 bases aligning to TRBD2. V gave up 5 bases and J gave up 3 bases; unmatched junction bases: 7. The CDR3 extends over 15 amino acids. The V gene's germline CDR1 is SGHAT and CDR2 FQNNGV. The CDR3 nucleotides read TGTGCCAGCAGCGCCCTAGCGGGGGTCTTCTACGAGCAGTACTTC. Its translation: CASSALAGVFYEQYF.

The chain is built from TRBV5-4 and TRBJ2-2, with a possible D match to TRBD1 (6 bases). V lost 0 bases and J 4 bases, leaving 10 bases between the germline ends. The length of the CDR3 is 15 residues. Germline CDR1 reads SGHNT; CDR2 reads YYREEE (reference sequence). As DNA, the CDR3 is TGTGCCAGCAGCTTGGCAGGGGTGGCCACCGGGGAGCTGTTTTTT. Its protein product is CASSLAGVATGELFF.

The chain uses TRBV5-6 and TRBJ1-2, with 9 bases identical to TRBD1. V was clipped by 2 bases and J by 2 bases; unmatched bases: 4. Germline lookup yields CDR1 SGHDT and CDR2 YYEEEE. The CDR3 has 15 residues. The CDR3 is CASSLWTGENYGYTF. CDR3 nucleotides: TGTGCCAGCAGCTTATGGACAGGGGAAAACTATGGCTACACCTTC.

The chain employs TRBV6-5 and TRBJ1-5, with a weak D call TRBD1 (6 bases). V was trimmed by 5 bases and J by 4 bases, leaving 12 bases between them. Germline CDR1 and CDR2: MNHEY and SVGAGI. The CDR3 has 14 residues. This CDR3 reads CASSNKGGNQPQHF. The CDR3 bases are TGTGCCAGCAGTAACAAAGGGGGAAATCAGCCCCAGCATTTT.

The gene calls are TRBV11-2 and TRBJ2-1; 7 bases match TRBD2. Looked up from germline, CDR1 is SGHAT and CDR2 is FQNNGV. The CDR3 sequence is 12 residues long. The V gene end was trimmed by 3 bases and the J gene end by 9 bases; junction bases not matched to a gene: 2. For the CDR3, the DNA is TGTGCCAGCAGCTTCCTAGCGGTTGAGCAGTTCTTC. The encoded protein is CASSFLAVEQFF.

J is TRBJ1-2 and V is TRBV18; no reliable D call. This CDR3 is 13 amino acids long. Germline CDR1 is KGHSH and CDR2 is LQKENI. The V end lost 5 bases, the J end lost 4 bases, and 11 bases lay between the germline ends. This CDR3 is CASSAGLAYGYTF. The DNA of the CDR3 is TGTGCCAGCTCAGCCGGACTCGCCTATGGCTACACCTTC.